The 7 T cell receptor beta chains in this list originate from one sample, sequenced in a study of blood T cell repertoires in COVID-19. Sequencing was performed with immunoSEQ multiplex PCR; in TCRdb, only in-frame clones are kept and a portion is missing. The data show about 73,000 clones, about 79% seen once. The source material was peripheral blood. The receptors come from a woman between 55 and 75 years old with acute or convalescent COVID-19.

The chain couples TRBV5-8 to TRBJ2-5; TRBD2 aligns across 14 bases. The V segment lost 4 bases and the J segment 0 bases; nucleotides outside the gene matches: 2. This CDR3 comprises 16 residues. CDR1 is SGHTS, CDR2 YDEGEE, per germline. The CDR3 region is CASSRTSGGYQETQYF. In DNA, the CDR3 is TGTGCCAGCAGCCGGACTAGCGGGGGGTACCAAGAGACCCAGTACTTC.

The genes are TRBV5-6 and TRBJ1-4; a weak D match, TRBD1 (6 bases). Germline values: CDR1 SGHDT, CDR2 YYEEEE. The CDR3 runs to 17 residues. The ends were cut back, 4 bases at V and 0 bases at J, with 16 bases in the middle. Written as DNA, the CDR3 is TGTGCCAGCAGCACCCAGCCCTACAGGGCAACTAATGAAAAACTGTTTTTT. This encodes CASSTQPYRATNEKLFF. The entire variable domain, with the rest obtained from reference TRBV5-6 and TRBJ1-4, is as follows: DAGVTQSPTHLIKTRGQQVTLRCSPKSGHDTVSWYQQALGQGPQFIFQYYEEEERQRGNFPDRFSGHQFPNYSSELNVNALLLGDSALYLCASSTQPYRATNEKLFFGSGTQLSVL.

This chain connects TRBV20-1 to TRBJ1-1; possibly TRBD1 for D (5 bases). The CDR3 runs 12 residues. Germline CDR1 DFQATT, CDR2 SNEGSKA (reference sequence). V lost 3 bases, J lost 7 bases, and 12 bases lay in between. This CDR3 reads CSASDSSLEAFF. The CDR3 nucleotides are TGCAGTGCTAGTGACAGTTCTCTTGAAGCTTTCTTT.

The chain recombines TRBV19 with TRBJ2-1; 16 bases are shared with TRBD2. Per germline, CDR1 LNHDA and CDR2 SQIVND (reference sequence). CDR3 length equals 16 residues. The trim removed 3 bases at V and 12 bases at J, leaving 8 bases unmatched. The CDR3 nucleotides read TGTGCCAGTAGTATGGACGGGACTAGCGGGAGGGGAAGGCAGTTCTTC. As protein: CASSMDGTSGRGRQFF.

This clone was seen just once. The V gene is TRBV5-1, the J gene TRBJ2-1, with D perhaps TRBD1 (6 bases). The CDR3 consists of 14 residues. Germline V CDR1 and CDR2: SGHRS, YFSETQ. Trimming shortened V by 4 bases and J by 0 bases, and 8 bases separated the two germline ends. CDR3 DNA sequence: TGCGCCAGCAGCGGGGGCAACTCCTACAATGAGCAGTTCTTC. Amino acids: CASSGGNSYNEQFF.

The J gene is TRBJ1-6, the V gene TRBV2; D unclear. The germline gives CDR1 SNHLY, CDR2 FYNNEI. V lost 3 bases, J lost 9 bases, and 9 bases lay in between. The CDR3 has 13 residues. CDR3 in DNA: TGTGCCAGCAGTGACGTGTATCTTTCACCCCTCCACTTT. It encodes CASSDVYLSPLHF.

The V and J genes are TRBV10-2 and TRBJ2-1; 7 nucleotides agree with TRBD2. The V and J ends lost 6 bases and 3 bases, in that order; junction bases with no gene match: 14. CDR1 is WSHSY and CDR2 is SAAADI in the germline V gene. The CDR3 spans 17 residues. Here the CDR3 reads CASSPQGLVGNYNEQFF. In nucleotides, the CDR3 is TGCGCCAGCAGCCCGCAAGGACTAGTTGGCAACTACAATGAGCAGTTCTTC.